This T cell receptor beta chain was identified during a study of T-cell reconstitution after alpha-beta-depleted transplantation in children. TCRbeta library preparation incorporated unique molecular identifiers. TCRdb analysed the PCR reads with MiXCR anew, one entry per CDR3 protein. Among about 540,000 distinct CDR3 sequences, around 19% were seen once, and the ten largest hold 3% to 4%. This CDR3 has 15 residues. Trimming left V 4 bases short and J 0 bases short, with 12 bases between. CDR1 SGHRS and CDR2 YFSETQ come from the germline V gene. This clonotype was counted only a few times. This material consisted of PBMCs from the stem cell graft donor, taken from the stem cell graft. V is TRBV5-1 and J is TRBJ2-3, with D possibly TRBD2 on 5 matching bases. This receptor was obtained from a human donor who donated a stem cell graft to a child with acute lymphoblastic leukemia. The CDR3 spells CASSTERRSTDTQYF. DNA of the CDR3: TGCGCCAGCAGCACTGAAAGGAGGAGCACAGATACGCAGTATTTT.